This TCR beta chain emerged from a study of molecular identifiers for immune sequencing clone quantification (dated by TCRdb to 2016 to 2019). With respect to the entire study: For a replicate experiment, RNA from approximately 20,000 or 98,000 naive CD8 T cells was divided into five aliquots, and four of the five aliquots were sequenced. The study was a methods study using CD8 T cells to benchmark molecular-identifier clustering-based TCR repertoire sequencing (MIDCIRS) and TCR RNA copy counting.

Library preparation was by PCR. The listed sequencing device is NextSeq 500. Bulk TCR libraries were generated as previously described, with the TCR primers listed in Table S5 used. Purification of total RNA was performed with the Qiagen AllPrep DNA/RNA kit. Before analysis, reads from multiple sequencing runs of one library were combined. As for the authors' bioinformatics: Reads were retained only if an exact TCR constant sequence was present, and the retained reads were trimmed to 150 nt and grouped according to their 12-nt molecular barcodes. Reads inside each barcode group were sub-clustered using a 15% Levenshtein threshold, and a quality-weighted consensus sequence was constructed for each RNA molecule. Non-functional sequences were discarded, and so were lower-count sequences lying one edit away from another sequence. Barcode sub-clusters with fewer than 20% of the maximum read count were removed, based on fitting two negative binomial distributions. TCRdb reprocessed the public reads (quality trimming at Q25 with fastp, clone calling with MiXCR) and kept in-frame beta chains. Rows are unified per CDR3 protein, each entry keeping the most common DNA and genes. In this record, the V and J calls reflect TCRdb's handling and not the investigators' own analysis. For this sample there are approximately 97,000 distinct CDR3 sequences; 35% appear just once. Together, the top ten hold about 9.1% of the sample.

As for this clonotype: Its antigen remains undetermined. No much larger clone exists at a distance of one base, and base qualities are not known.

Paper-wide results and their limitations: Modeling indicated about three TCR RNA copies recovered per cell, compared with about 9.4 by digital PCR, which implies a capture efficiency of around 30%. Clones above 20 RNA copies held over 97% of molecules in CMV-specific effector cells but under 1% in naive cells. Naive libraries contained spiked-in Jurkat TCR RNA (approximately ten copies' worth), which is not part of the donor repertoire. Identical TCR molecules sharing a barcode could cause highly expanded clone sizes to be underestimated. Spiked-in Jurkat TCR RNA equivalent to a single cell was reported to be detectable even among some 910,000 naive CD8 T cells. When barcode sub-clustering was left out, chimeric consensus sequences inflated TCR diversity, with chimeras reaching as high as 47%.

CDR3 length: 16 amino acids, cysteine to phenylalanine. CDR3 DNA is the only sequence kept; it has 48 bases, read in frame from the first base. CDR1 and CDR2 were assigned from the germline V gene as SGHDN and FVKESK. A distance of 13 bases separates the germline ends of V and J, which lose 0 bases and 5 bases respectively. Libraries of naive CD8 T cells were built from anywhere between about 20,000 and 1,000,000 sorted cells, with 10%, 30% or 50% of the purified RNA used. On a BD FACSAria II, naive CD8 T cells were FACS-sorted as CD8+CD4-CCR7+CD45RA+ and collected into RLT Plus buffer. Ten to eleven TCR copies' worth of Jurkat RNA were spiked into about 20,000-1,100,000 naive CD8 T cell samples to test detection sensitivity. Enrichment of CD8 T cells was done with RosetteSep CD8+ T Cell Enrichment Cocktail plus Ficoll-Paque, and ACK red cell lysis came afterward.

Material for sequencing was naive CD8+ T cells from blood, with Jurkat cell RNA spiked in. What this sample's cell subset or site label stands for: FACS-sorted CD8+CD4-CCR7+CD45RA+ naive T cells. The TCR comes from a human donor in good health. Some libraries in this study had Jurkat cell RNA spiked in. This sequence uses TRBV14 and TRBJ2-2, with the identity of the D gene unclear. The sequenced DNA: TGTGCCAGCAGCCAAGATGGAGCCCTCAGGACCGGGGAGCTGTTTTTT. This translates into CASSQDGALRTGELFF.